This TCR beta chain came from a study of T cells in Graves' hyperthyroidism and ophthalmopathy (dated by TCRdb to about 2019). Describing the broader study: Peripheral blood was sampled at the time of initial diagnosis, prior to any treatment. TCR V-J signatures able to tell the groups apart were searched for in a discovery cohort of 95 to 100 patients, of whom around 42 had Graves' ophthalmopathy and 57 had stable Graves' hyperthyroidism. Prospective prediction of ophthalmopathy was tested in an independent validation cohort of approximately 19 hyperthyroidism patients and 17 patients who later progressed to ophthalmopathy. The 75 to 100 discovery patients were randomly split 7:3 into training and test sets. Thyroid tissue and blood T-cell repertoires from more than five Graves' hyperthyroidism patients were also compared in the study. After sampling, hyperthyroidism patients received methimazole starting at 30 mg daily, and ophthalmopathy patients received high-dose intravenous methylprednisolone. According to the paper, TCR Vbeta CDR3 sequencing was carried out on 135 peripheral blood samples, which came from 40 to 45 ophthalmopathy, around 75 hyperthyroidism and roughly 17 progressor patients. The investigation overall reported the following: Sample size was not statistically predetermined, and blinding of investigators to group allocation was not performed. Most expanded thyroid clonotypes (frequency above 0.001) were also found in blood, which suggests that blood repertoires may mirror thyroid immune responses. A 13 V-J signature model separated ophthalmopathy from stable hyperthyroidism, with around 90% sensitivity and 81.08% specificity in cross-validation and 80%/75% in testing. In validation, progression to ophthalmopathy was predicted by the model with 55% to 71% sensitivity and under 85% specificity, a median of about 6.8 months before onset.

Spanning cysteine to phenylalanine, the CDR3 consists of 15 amino acids. The sequence is cut down to CDR3 DNA, 45 bases in frame from base 1. V and J are truncated by 7 bases and 0 bases respectively, leaving an intervening sequence of 15 bases. Reading the germline V gene gives CDR1 MNHNS and CDR2 SASEGT. Amplification of TCR beta CDR3 regions was carried out from RNA transcripts. The first round of RT-PCR for the TCR CDR3 was performed with the HTBI primer set and the Qiagen OneStep RT-PCR kit. The libraries were constructed in a second round of multiplex PCR and then size-selected and purified. Libraries were sequenced paired-end with 100 bp reads on an Illumina HiSeq2000. Under the source paper's analysis protocol: SOAPnuke was used to process the raw data, removing reads that contained adapters or uncalled bases, had a mean Phred below 15, or lacked an exact match to the constant primer or identifier. High-quality paired reads were merged with COPE v1.2.5, and unique nucleotide sequences were defined as clonotypes. MiTCR v1.1 was used to align the clonotypes against IMGT TRBV, TRBD and TRBJ reference segments. Only V-J combinations with frequency above 0.0001, covering about 99% of repertoires, were analysed. The TCS score was defined as F50 (clonal expansion) divided by E x V (chaos), with BLOSUM62-based TCRdist calculated between CDR3 peptides within each V-J. Welch's t-statistics and random forest reduced fewer than 550 V-J features to fewer than 15, which were used in a naive Bayes classifier (R e1071). The Morisita-Horn index was used to measure how similar the thyroid and blood repertoires were. TCRdb took the public reads, trimmed them with fastp at Q25, ran MiXCR for clone calling and kept in-frame beta chains. Each entry merges the rows of one CDR3 protein and shows their most common DNA and genes. It is TCRdb's table, rather than the study itself, that gives the V and J calls and clone size. The sample table shows approximately 600,000 distinct CDR3 sequences, and about 15% are seen once. Of the sample, around 4.1% is held by the ten largest clones.

This clonotype was found many times. It lacks a known antigen. Base-call qualities are not available, and no considerably larger clone is one nucleotide away. Ophthalmopathy patients had moderately to severely active disease, with a Clinical Activity Score of 3 or more, a NOSPECS grade of 4 or more, and a disease duration of less than 3 months. Patients with uncontrolled infections, other autoimmune diseases, pregnancy or lactation were excluded. Clinical symptoms, serum thyroxine and TRAb, thyroid ultrasound, and orbital computed tomography formed the basis for the diagnoses. PBMCs were separated from under 12 ml of fresh peripheral blood using Ficoll-Paque density gradient centrifugation. Total RNA was extracted with Trizol reagent, and quality was checked on an Agilent 2100 Bioanalyzer.

The V and J genes are TRBV6-1 and TRBJ1-1; TRBD1 is a possible D gene, resting on 6 matching bases. The sequencing sample was made of blood. The clonotype originates from a middle-aged woman with Graves' ophthalmopathy. CDR3 sequence: CASNTVDRLNTEAFF. The nucleotide sequence is given as TGTGCCAGCAACACAGTTGACAGGTTGAACACTGAAGCTTTCTTT.